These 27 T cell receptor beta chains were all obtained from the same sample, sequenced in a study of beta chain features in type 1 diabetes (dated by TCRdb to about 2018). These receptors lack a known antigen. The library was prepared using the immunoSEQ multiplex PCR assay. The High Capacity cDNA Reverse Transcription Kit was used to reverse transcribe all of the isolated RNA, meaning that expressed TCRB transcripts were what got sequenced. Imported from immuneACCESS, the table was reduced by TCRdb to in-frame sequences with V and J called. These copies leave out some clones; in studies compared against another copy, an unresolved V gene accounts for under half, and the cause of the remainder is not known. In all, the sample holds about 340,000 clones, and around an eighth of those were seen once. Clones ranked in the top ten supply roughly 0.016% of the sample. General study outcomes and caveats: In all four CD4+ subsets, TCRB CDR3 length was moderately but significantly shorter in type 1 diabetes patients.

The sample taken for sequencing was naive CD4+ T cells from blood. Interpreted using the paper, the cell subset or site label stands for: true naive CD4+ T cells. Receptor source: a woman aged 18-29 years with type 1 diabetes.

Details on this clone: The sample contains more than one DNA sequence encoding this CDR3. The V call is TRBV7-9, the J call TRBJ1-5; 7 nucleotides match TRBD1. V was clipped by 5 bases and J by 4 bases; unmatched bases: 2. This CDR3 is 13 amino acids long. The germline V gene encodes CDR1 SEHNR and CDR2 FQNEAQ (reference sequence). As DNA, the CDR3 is TGTGCCAGCAGCAGACAGGGAAATCAGCCCCAGCATTTT. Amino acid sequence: CASSRQGNQPQHF.

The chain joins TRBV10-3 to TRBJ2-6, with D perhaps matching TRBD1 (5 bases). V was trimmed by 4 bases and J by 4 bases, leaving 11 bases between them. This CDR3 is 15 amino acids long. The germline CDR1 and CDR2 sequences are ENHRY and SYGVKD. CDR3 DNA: TGTGCCATCAGTGTCCAGGGTACCGGGGCCAACGTCCTGACTTTC. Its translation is CAISVQGTGANVLTF.

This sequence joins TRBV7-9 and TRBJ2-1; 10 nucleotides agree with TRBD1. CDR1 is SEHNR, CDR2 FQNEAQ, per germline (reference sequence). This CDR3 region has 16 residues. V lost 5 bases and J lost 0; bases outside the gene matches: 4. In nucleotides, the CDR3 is TGTGCCAGCAGCGGACAGGGGGGTAGCTCCTACAATGAGCAGTTCTTC. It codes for CASSGQGGSSYNEQFF.

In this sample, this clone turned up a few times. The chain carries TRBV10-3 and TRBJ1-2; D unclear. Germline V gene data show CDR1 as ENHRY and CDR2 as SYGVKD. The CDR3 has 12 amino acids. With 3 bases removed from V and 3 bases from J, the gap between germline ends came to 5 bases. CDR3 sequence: CAISDPDYGYTF. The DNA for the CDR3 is TGTGCCATCAGTGATCCGGACTATGGCTACACCTTC.

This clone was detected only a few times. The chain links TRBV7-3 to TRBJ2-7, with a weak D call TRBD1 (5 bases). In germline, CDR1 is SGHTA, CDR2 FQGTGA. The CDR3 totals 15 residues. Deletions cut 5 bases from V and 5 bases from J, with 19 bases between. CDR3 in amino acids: CASSPIGVNIDEQYF. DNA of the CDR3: TGTGCCAGCAGCCCCATAGGGGTTAACATTGACGAGCAGTACTTC.

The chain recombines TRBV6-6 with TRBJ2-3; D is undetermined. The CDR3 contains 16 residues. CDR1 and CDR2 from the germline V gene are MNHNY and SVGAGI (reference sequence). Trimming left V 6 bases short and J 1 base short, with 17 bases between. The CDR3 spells CASSLPPQVGTDTQYF. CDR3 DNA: TGTGCCAGCAGCCTCCCACCGCAGGTTGGCACAGATACGCAGTATTTT.

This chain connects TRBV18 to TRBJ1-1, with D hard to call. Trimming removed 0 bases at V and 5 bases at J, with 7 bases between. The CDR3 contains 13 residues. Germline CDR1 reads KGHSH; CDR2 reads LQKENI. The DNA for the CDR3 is TGTGCCAGCTCACCACCGACACGGACTGAAGCTTTCTTT. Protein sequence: CASSPPTRTEAFF.

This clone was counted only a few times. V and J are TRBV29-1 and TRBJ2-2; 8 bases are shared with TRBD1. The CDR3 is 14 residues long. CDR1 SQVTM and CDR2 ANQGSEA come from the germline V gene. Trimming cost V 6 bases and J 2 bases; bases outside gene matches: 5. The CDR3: CSVRDRPNTGELFF. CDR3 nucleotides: TGCAGCGTGCGGGACAGGCCTAACACCGGGGAGCTGTTTTTT.

CDR3 sequence (DNA): TGTGCCAGCAGCCTCCAGACAGGCGGCTACACCTTC. This sequence encodes CASSLQTGGYTF. The chain employs TRBV7-2 and TRBJ1-2, with D perhaps TRBD1 (6 bases). The CDR3 is made up of 12 amino acids. Germline V gives CDR1 SGHTA, CDR2 FQGNSA. V gave up 5 bases and J gave up 8 bases, with 12 bases separating them.

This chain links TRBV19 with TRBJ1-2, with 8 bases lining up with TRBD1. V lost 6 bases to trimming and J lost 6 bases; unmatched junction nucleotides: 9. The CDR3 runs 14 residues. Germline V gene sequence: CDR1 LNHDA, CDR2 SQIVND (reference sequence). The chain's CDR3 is CASSQGQGWNGYTF. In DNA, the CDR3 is TGTGCCAGTAGCCAAGGACAGGGATGGAATGGCTACACCTTC.

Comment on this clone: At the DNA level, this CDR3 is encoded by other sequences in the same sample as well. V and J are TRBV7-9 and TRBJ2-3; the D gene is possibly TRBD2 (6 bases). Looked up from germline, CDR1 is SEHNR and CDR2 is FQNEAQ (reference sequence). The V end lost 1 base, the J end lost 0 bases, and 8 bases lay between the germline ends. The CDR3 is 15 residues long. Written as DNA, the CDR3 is TGTGCCAGCAGCTTAGGTGGGACTAGCACAGATACGCAGTATTTT. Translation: CASSLGGTSTDTQYF.

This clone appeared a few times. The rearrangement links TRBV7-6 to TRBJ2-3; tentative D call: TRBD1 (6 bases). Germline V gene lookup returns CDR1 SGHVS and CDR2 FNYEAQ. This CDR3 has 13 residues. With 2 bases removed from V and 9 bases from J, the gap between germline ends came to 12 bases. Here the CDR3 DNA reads TGTGCCAGCAGCTTACGGGACAAAACAACGCAGTATTTT. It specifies CASSLRDKTTQYF.

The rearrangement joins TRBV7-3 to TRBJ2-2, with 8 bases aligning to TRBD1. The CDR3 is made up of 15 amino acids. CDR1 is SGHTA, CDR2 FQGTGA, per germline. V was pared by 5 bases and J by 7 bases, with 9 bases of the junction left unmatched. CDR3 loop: CASSTQGAGYGELFF. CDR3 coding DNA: TGTGCCAGCAGCACGCAGGGGGCCGGGTACGGGGAGCTGTTTTTT.

The chain's CDR3 is CASSPLEREGRELFF. The CDR3 DNA reads TGCGCCAGCAGCCCTCTGGAGCGGGAGGGCCGGGAGCTGTTTTTT. This chain links TRBV5-1 with TRBJ2-2; 10 bases are shared with TRBD2. The CDR3 runs to 15 residues. Germline V CDR1 and CDR2: SGHRS, YFSETQ. The junction had 9 bases not matched to a gene; V was cut back by 4 bases and J by 9 bases.

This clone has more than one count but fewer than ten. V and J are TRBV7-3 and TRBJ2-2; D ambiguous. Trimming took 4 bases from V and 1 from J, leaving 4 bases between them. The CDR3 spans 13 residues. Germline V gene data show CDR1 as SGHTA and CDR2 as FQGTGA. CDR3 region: CASSSLNTGELFF. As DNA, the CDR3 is TGTGCCAGCAGCTCTCTGAACACCGGGGAGCTGTTTTTT.

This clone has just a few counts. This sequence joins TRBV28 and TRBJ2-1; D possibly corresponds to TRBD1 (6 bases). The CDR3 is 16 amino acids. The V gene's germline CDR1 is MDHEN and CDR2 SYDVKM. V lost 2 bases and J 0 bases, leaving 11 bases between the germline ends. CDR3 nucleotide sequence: TGTGCCAGCAGTTTAACGGCAGGGGTCTCCTACAATGAGCAGTTCTTC. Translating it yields CASSLTAGVSYNEQFF.

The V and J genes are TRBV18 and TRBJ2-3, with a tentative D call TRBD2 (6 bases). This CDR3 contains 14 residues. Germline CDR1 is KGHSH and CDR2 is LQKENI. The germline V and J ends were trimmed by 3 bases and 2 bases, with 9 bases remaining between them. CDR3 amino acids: CASSPREPTDTQYF. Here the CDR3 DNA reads TGTGCCAGCTCACCGCGGGAACCCACAGATACGCAGTATTTT.

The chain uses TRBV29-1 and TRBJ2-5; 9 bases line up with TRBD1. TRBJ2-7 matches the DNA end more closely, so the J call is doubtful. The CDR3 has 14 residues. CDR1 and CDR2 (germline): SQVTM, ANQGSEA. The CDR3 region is CSASWTGAIYEQYF. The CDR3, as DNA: TGCAGCGCTTCATGGACAGGGGCGATCTACGAGCAGTACTTC.

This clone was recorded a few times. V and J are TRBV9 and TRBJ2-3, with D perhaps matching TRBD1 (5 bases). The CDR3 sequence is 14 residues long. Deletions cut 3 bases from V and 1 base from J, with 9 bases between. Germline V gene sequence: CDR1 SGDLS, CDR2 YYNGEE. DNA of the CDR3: TGTGCCAGCAGCGGAGGCAGGGGCACAGATACGCAGTATTTT. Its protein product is CASSGGRGTDTQYF.

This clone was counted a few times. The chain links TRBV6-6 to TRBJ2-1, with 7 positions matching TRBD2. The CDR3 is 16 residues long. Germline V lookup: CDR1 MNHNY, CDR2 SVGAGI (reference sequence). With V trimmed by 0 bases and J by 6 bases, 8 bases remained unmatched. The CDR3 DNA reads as TGTGCCAGCAGTTACTCCTGGACTAGTGCCTTCAATGAGCAGTTCTTC. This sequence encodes CASSYSWTSAFNEQFF.

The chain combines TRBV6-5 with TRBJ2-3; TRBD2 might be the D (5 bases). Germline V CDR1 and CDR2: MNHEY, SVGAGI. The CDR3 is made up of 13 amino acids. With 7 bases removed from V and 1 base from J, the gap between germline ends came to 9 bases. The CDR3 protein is CASTRSGTDTQYF. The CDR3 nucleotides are TGTGCCAGCACTCGTAGCGGCACAGATACGCAGTATTTT.

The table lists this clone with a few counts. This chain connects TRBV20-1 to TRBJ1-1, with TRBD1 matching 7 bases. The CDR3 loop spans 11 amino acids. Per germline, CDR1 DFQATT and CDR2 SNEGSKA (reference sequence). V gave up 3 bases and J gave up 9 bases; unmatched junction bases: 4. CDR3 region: CSASTGVKAFF. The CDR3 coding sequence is TGCAGTGCTAGCACAGGGGTGAAAGCTTTCTTT.

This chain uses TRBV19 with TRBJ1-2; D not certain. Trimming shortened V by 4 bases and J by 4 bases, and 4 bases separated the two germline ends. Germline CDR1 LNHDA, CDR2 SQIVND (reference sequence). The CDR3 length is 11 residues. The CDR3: CASSTRYGYTF. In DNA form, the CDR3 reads TGTGCCAGTAGTACCCGCTATGGCTACACCTTC.

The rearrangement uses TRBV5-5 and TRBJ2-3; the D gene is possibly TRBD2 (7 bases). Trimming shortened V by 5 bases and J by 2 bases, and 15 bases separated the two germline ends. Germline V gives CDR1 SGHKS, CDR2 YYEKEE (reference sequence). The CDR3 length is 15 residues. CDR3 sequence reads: CASRLAGAHTDTQYF. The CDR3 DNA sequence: TGTGCCAGCAGACTCGCGGGGGCACACACAGATACGCAGTATTTT.

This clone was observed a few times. The CDR3 region is CASISGIHTDTQYF. The CDR3 nucleotides read TGTGCCAGCATATCCGGTATCCACACAGATACGCAGTATTTT. The chain employs TRBV28 and TRBJ2-3; the D is unclear. This CDR3 comprises 14 residues. With 7 bases removed from V and 2 bases from J, the gap between germline ends came to 13 bases. Per the germline V gene, CDR1 is MDHEN and CDR2 is SYDVKM.

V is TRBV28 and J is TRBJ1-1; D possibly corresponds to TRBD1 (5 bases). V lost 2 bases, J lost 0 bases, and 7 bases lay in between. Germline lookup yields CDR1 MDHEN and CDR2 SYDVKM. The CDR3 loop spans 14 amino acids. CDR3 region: CASSLRQLNTEAFF. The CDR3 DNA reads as TGTGCCAGCAGTTTAAGACAGCTGAACACTGAAGCTTTCTTT.

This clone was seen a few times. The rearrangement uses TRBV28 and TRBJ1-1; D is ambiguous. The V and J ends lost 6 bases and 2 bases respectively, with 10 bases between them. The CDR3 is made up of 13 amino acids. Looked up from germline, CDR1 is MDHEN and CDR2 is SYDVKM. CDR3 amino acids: CASRLQSNTEAFF. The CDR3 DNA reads TGTGCCAGCAGACTCCAAAGCAACACTGAAGCTTTCTTT. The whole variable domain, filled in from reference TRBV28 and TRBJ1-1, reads DVKVTQSSRYLVKRTGEKVFLECVQDMDHENMFWYRQDPGLGLRLIYFSYDVKMKEKGDIPEGYSVSREKKERFSLILESASTNQTSMYLCASRLQSNTEAFFGQGTRLTVV.